Each of the 22 T cell receptor beta chains below was sequenced from the same sample in a study of cytomegalovirus exposure and HLA in healthy donors. Amplification used 60 Vbeta primers and 13 Jbeta primers. The protocol was immunoSEQ multiplex PCR, while the TCRdb copy is restricted to in-frame clones and leaves out a portion. The table records 84,000 or so clones, approximately 76% of them present only once. What was sequenced was PBMCs. The receptors were gathered from a male donor in good health and CMV-seronegative.

The chain joins TRBV7-9 to TRBJ2-5; 7 bases align to TRBD2. The CDR3 runs 15 residues. V gave up 4 bases and J gave up 3 bases; unmatched junction bases: 8. Germline CDR1 is SEHNR and CDR2 is FQNEAQ (reference sequence). CDR3 sequence (DNA): TGTGCCAGCAGCTCAAATTGGGGAGGGGAAGAGACCCAGTACTTC. It yields the protein CASSSNWGGEETQYF.

The chain has TRBV7-6 and TRBJ1-1; TRBD1 is a possible D gene (5 bases). The CDR3 loop spans 15 amino acids. V gave up 4 bases and J gave up 5 bases, with 17 bases separating them. The V gene's germline CDR1 is SGHVS and CDR2 FNYEAQ. The CDR3 DNA reads as TGTGCCAGCAGCTCCGCCACGGGGGTTCGAACTGAAGCTTTCTTT. Protein product: CASSSATGVRTEAFF.

The chain links TRBV10-3 to TRBJ1-5; 8 bases are shared with TRBD1. CDR3 length equals 18 residues. The junction had 15 bases not matched to a gene; V was cut back by 4 bases and J by 4 bases. The germline V gene has CDR1 ENHRY and CDR2 SYGVKD. The CDR3 here is CAISGKAGGAMGNQPQHF. CDR3 nucleotides: TGTGCCATCAGTGGTAAGGCAGGGGGCGCGATGGGTAATCAGCCCCAGCATTTT.

This chain joins TRBV11-2 and TRBJ2-7; possible D gene TRBD1, 6 bases. Germline CDR1 reads SGHAT; CDR2 reads FQNNGV. Trimming took off 4 bases at V and 2 bases at J, with 15 bases between the two ends. The CDR3 is 15 residues long. CDR3 DNA sequence: TGTGCCAGCAGCTGGGCGGACAGAGCTCCCTACGAGCAGTACTTC. Its protein product is CASSWADRAPYEQYF.

The rearrangement links TRBV9 to TRBJ2-5; 8 bases fit TRBD2. Unmatched junction bases numbered 9, after V lost 0 bases and J lost 5 bases. CDR1 SGDLS and CDR2 YYNGEE come from the germline V gene. The CDR3 is made up of 16 amino acids. The CDR3 loop is CASSVAPAGAGETQYF. DNA of the CDR3: TGTGCCAGCAGCGTAGCCCCAGCGGGGGCAGGGGAGACCCAGTACTTC.

The rearrangement links TRBV19 to TRBJ1-2; 7 nucleotides agree with TRBD1. Germline V CDR1 and CDR2: LNHDA, SQIVND (reference sequence). With 9 bases clipped from V and 8 bases from J, the junction kept 12 bases outside the gene matches. The length of the CDR3 is 13 residues. The CDR3 sequence is CASSTGTAGGYTF. The DNA of the CDR3 is TGTGCCAGCTCGACCGGGACAGCTGGGGGCTACACCTTC.

This clone was detected only once. V is TRBV6-5 and J is TRBJ1-1; D remains unclear. The CDR3 sequence is 12 residues long. Germline V gene lookup returns CDR1 MNHEY and CDR2 SVGAGI. Trimming shortened V by 8 bases and J by 2 bases, and 9 bases separated the two germline ends. This CDR3 is CASWGVNTEAFF. The CDR3 region has the DNA TGTGCCAGCTGGGGAGTTAACACTGAAGCTTTCTTT.

This clone was seen once. The J gene is TRBJ1-1, the V gene TRBV7-9, with 8 bases identical to TRBD1. After removal of 3 bases from V and 3 bases from J, the junction contained 3 bases not matched to a gene. Germline assignment: CDR1 SEHNR and CDR2 FQNEAQ (reference sequence). The CDR3 sequence is 14 residues long. The CDR3 spells CASSLTGEYTEAFF. In DNA, the CDR3 is TGTGCCAGCAGCTTGACAGGGGAGTACACTGAAGCTTTCTTT.

V and J are TRBV29-1 and TRBJ1-1; D unclear. Germline CDR1 is SQVTM and CDR2 is ANQGSEA. The CDR3 totals 13 residues. Trimming stripped 4 bases from V and 2 bases from J, with 11 bases between. The DNA for the CDR3 is TGCAGCGTTGCTTACAGTATCAACACTGAAGCTTTCTTT. Protein product: CSVAYSINTEAFF. Full variable domain (outside the CDR3, taken from reference TRBV29-1 and TRBJ1-1): SAVISQKPSRDICQRGTSLTIQCQVDSQVTMMFWYRQQPGQSLTLIATANQGSEATYESGFVIDKFPISRPNLTFSTLTVSNMSPEDSSIYLCSVAYSINTEAFFGQGTRLTVV.

The rearrangement uses TRBV11-2 and TRBJ2-1; 7 bases are shared with TRBD1. This CDR3 is 13 amino acids long. The V segment lost 1 base and the J segment 14 bases; nucleotides outside the gene matches: 8. Germline V CDR1 and CDR2: SGHAT, FQNNGV. The CDR3 bases are TGTGCCAGCAGCTTAGGACAGGGTTTCCCCGAGTTCTTC. It encodes CASSLGQGFPEFF.

This rearrangement joins TRBV7-2 to TRBJ2-7, with 9 bases that match TRBD2. Germline V gene sequence: CDR1 SGHTA, CDR2 FQGNSA. This CDR3 comprises 16 residues. J was trimmed by 3 bases and V by 7 bases; bases with no gene match: 13. CDR3 nucleotide sequence: TGTGCCAGCACCAAAGGGGCTAGCGGGACGATCTACGAGCAGTACTTC. Amino acids: CASTKGASGTIYEQYF. The full variable domain, with the rest looked up from reference TRBV7-2 and TRBJ2-7, is GAGVSQSPSNKVTEKGKDVELRCDPISGHTALYWYRQSLGQGLEFLIYFQGNSAPDKSGLPSDRFSAERTGGSVSTLTIQRTQQEDSAVYLCASTKGASGTIYEQYFGPGTRLTVT.

This clone has only a few counts. The rearrangement uses TRBV6-6 and TRBJ1-1; D is possibly TRBD1 (6 bases). The CDR3 runs to 15 residues. V shed 7 bases and J shed 6 bases, with 21 bases lying between them. Germline V gene sequence: CDR1 MNHNY, CDR2 SVGAGI (reference sequence). Here the CDR3 reads CASTRSGGPISEAFF. CDR3 DNA: TGTGCCAGCACCCGTTCCGGGGGGCCCATTTCTGAAGCTTTCTTT.

This chain links TRBV6-1 with TRBJ2-7; D remains ambiguous. V was trimmed by 7 bases and J by 4 bases, leaving 8 bases between them. Germline V gene lookup returns CDR1 MNHNS and CDR2 SASEGT. This CDR3 has 11 residues. The CDR3 DNA is TGTGCCAGCAACAGAAAATACGAGCAGTACTTC. Protein: CASNRKYEQYF.

V and J are TRBV7-9 and TRBJ1-3; D is undetermined. This CDR3 spans 14 amino acids. V was pared by 4 bases and J by 2 bases, with 9 bases between. Germline CDR1 and CDR2: SEHNR and FQNEAQ (reference sequence). This CDR3 reads CASSSPGTGNTIYF. The CDR3 nucleotides are TGTGCCAGCAGCTCCCCCGGGACTGGAAACACCATATATTTT.

The chain uses TRBV7-2 and TRBJ1-5, with 7 bases identical to TRBD1. J was trimmed by 5 bases and V by 4 bases; bases with no gene match: 8. CDR1 is SGHTA and CDR2 is FQGNSA in the germline V gene. This CDR3 is built from 15 residues. CDR3 in DNA: TGTGCCAGCAGCTCACAACAGGGGAATTATCAGCCCCAGCATTTT. This codes for CASSSQQGNYQPQHF.

The J gene is TRBJ1-4, the V gene TRBV11-2, with a tentative D call TRBD1 (5 bases). The CDR3 is made up of 14 amino acids. Germline assignment: CDR1 SGHAT and CDR2 FQNNGV. Trimming took off 0 bases at V and 9 bases at J, with 11 bases between the two ends. CDR3 protein: CASSLDQPDKKLFF. The DNA for the CDR3 is TGTGCCAGCAGCTTAGATCAACCGGACAAAAAACTGTTTTTT.

The rearrangement uses TRBV5-8 and TRBJ2-7; TRBD1 agrees at 8 bases. The V gene's germline CDR1 is SGHTS and CDR2 YDEGEE. CDR3 length: 14 residues. V trimming: 2 bases; J trimming: 4 bases; junction bases outside the gene matches: 5. Here the CDR3 DNA reads TGTGCCAGCAGCTTTAGACAGGGGTTTTACGAGCAGTACTTC. This sequence encodes CASSFRQGFYEQYF.

This clone was observed once. This chain joins TRBV7-2 and TRBJ1-5; 10 positions match TRBD1. The CDR3 loop spans 17 amino acids. CDR1 is SGHTA and CDR2 is FQGNSA in the germline V gene. J gave up 3 bases and V 0 bases, and 5 bases lay outside the gene matches. Here the CDR3 DNA reads TGTGCCAGCAGCTTAGCCGAGACAGGGGGCCTCAATCAGCCCCAGCATTTT. As protein: CASSLAETGGLNQPQHF.

The rearrangement uses TRBV7-8 and TRBJ2-1; 9 nucleotides align to TRBD2. Germline V CDR1 and CDR2: SGHVS, FQNEAQ. V trimming: 5 bases; J trimming: 5 bases; junction bases outside the gene matches: 7. The CDR3 runs 15 residues. Written as DNA, the CDR3 is TGTGCCAGCAGCCGGCTAGCGGGGAGCAACAATGAGCAGTTCTTC. Its translation: CASSRLAGSNNEQFF.

This chain joins TRBV6-5 and TRBJ2-3; 8 nucleotides match TRBD2. CDR3 size: 13 residues. The germline V gene encodes CDR1 MNHEY and CDR2 SVGAGI. V shed 7 bases, J shed 5 bases, and the junction held 5 bases outside the gene matches. CDR3 coding DNA: TGTGCCAGCACCCCGGGGGGGCAAGATACGCAGTATTTT. Encoded protein: CASTPGGQDTQYF.

The J gene is TRBJ1-6, the V gene TRBV6-1; D is unclear. The germline V and J ends were trimmed by 8 bases and 6 bases, with 11 bases remaining between them. The length of the CDR3 is 13 residues. The germline V gene encodes CDR1 MNHNS and CDR2 SASEGT. CDR3 region: CASHGDFNSPLHF. The DNA for the CDR3 is TGTGCCAGCCACGGAGATTTTAATTCACCCCTCCACTTT.

The table lists this clone with a few counts. This sequence joins TRBV27 and TRBJ1-4; a possible D gene is TRBD1 (6 bases). The V and J ends lost 2 bases and 8 bases respectively, with 15 bases between them. The CDR3 totals 15 residues. Per germline, CDR1 MNHEY and CDR2 SMNVEV (reference sequence). This CDR3 is CASSLSRGVEEKLFF. As DNA, the CDR3 is TGTGCCAGCAGTTTAAGCAGGGGTGTAGAGGAAAAACTGTTTTTT.